This record concerns one T cell receptor (beta chain) sequence. The CDR3 goes on 3 residues after the read ends, and that part is filled in from the germline J gene. Germline V CDR1 and CDR2: DFQATT, SNEGSKA (reference sequence). The CDR3 extends over 17 amino acids. V dropped 0 bases and J dropped 0; count of bases not matched to a gene: 6. Profiling relied on immunoSEQ multiplex PCR, and the TCRdb table lists in-frame clones only, not all of them. In total, the table holds around 35,000 clones. The data stem from a study of T cells in women clearing cervical HPV infection. About the research overall: With HLA typing for only a few women, HLA confounding remains possible.

This chain links TRBV20-1 with TRBJ2-3, with 10 bases that match TRBD2. The receptor was isolated from a woman aged 18 to 69 with a cervical HPV16 infection that either progressed to CIN3+ or cleared (not recorded which). The source material was blood buffy coat. The CDR3 reads CSARERLAGSSTDTQYF. Incomplete CDR3 DNA: TGCAGTGCTAGAGAAAGACTAGCGGGTTCAAGCACAGATACG.